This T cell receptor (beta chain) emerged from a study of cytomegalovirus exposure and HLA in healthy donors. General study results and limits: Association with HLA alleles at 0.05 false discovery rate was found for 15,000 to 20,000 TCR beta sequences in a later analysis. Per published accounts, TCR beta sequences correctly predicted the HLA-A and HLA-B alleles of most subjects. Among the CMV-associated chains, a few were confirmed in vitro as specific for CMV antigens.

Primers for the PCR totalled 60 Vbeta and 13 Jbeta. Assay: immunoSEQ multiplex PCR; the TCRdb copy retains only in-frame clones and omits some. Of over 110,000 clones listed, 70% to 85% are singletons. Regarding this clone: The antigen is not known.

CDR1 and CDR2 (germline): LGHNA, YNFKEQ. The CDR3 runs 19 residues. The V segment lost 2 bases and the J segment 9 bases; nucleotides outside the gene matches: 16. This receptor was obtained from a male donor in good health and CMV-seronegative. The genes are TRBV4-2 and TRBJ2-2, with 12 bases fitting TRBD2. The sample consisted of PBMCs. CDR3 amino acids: CASSQRIGLAGTTERELFF. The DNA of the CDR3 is TGTGCCAGCAGCCAACGGATTGGACTAGCGGGGACGACAGAGCGGGAGCTGTTTTTT.